This note documents a single T cell receptor (beta chain) sequence. J lost 0 bases, V lost 1 base, and 2 bases had no gene match. CDR1 is MNHNS and CDR2 is SASEGT in the germline V gene. The CDR3 contains 15 residues. This sample was included in a study of T cell changes during pregnancy in multiple sclerosis. TCRdb's table, derived via immunoSEQ multiplex PCR, lists solely in-frame clones and lacks some. This repertoire shows around 57,000 clones, 91% found once; its top ten account for 1% to 1.5%. V and J are TRBV6-1 and TRBJ1-1; 7 nucleotides agree with TRBD1. The receptor's source is a female donor in good health, enrolled as a control in a pregnancy study. The sequencing here drew on peripheral blood, taken after pregnancy. This CDR3 is CASSEGTGVNTEAFF. DNA for the CDR3: TGTGCCAGCAGTGAAGGGACAGGAGTGAACACTGAAGCTTTCTTT.